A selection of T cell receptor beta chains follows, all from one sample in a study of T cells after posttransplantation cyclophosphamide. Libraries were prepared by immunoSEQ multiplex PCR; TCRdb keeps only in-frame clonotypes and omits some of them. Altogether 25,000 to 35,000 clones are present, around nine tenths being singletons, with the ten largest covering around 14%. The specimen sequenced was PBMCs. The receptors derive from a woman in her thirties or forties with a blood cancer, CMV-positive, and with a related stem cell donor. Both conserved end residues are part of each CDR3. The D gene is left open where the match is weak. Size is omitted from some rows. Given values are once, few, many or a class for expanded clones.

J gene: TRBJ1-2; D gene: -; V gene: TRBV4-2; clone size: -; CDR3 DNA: TGTGCCAGCAGCCAAGATACCCGGACAGTGACTTATGGCTACACCTTC; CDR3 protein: CASSQDTRTVTYGYTF
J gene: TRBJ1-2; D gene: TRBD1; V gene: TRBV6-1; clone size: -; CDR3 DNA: TGTGCCAGCAGGGGGGGACTCGGGACAGGTGATGGCTACACCTTC; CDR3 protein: CASRGGLGTGDGYTF
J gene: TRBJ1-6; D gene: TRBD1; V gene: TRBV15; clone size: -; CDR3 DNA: TGTGCCACCAGCAAACGACAGGGGATTTCCTATAATTCACCCCTCCACTTT; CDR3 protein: CATSKRQGISYNSPLHF
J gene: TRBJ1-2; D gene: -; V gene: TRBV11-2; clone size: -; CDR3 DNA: TGTGCCAGCAGCTTAGATTATTACGGGGATGGCTACACCTTC; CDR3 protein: CASSLDYYGDGYTF
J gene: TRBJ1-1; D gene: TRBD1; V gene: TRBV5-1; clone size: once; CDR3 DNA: TGCGCCAGCAGCTTGGTAGGGCAGGGGGAAGACGCTTTCTTT; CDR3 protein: CASSLVGQGEDAFF
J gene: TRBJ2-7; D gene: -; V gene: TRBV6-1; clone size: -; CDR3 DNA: TGTGCCAGCAGTGAAACGAAGGGGAACTACGAGCAGTACTTC; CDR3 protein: CASSETKGNYEQYF
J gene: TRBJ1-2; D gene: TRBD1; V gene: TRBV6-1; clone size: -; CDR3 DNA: TGTGCCAGCAGGGGGCTACAGGGGGTTGATGGCTACACCTTC; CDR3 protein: CASRGLQGVDGYTF
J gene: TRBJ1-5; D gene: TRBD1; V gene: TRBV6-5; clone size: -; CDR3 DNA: TGTGCCAGCAGTTTGACAGGGAATAGCAATCAGCCCCAGCATTTT; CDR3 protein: CASSLTGNSNQPQHF
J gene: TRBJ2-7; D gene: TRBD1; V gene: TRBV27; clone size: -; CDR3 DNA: TGTGCCAGCAGCGAGACAGGGATCCGTTCCTACGAGCAGTACTTC; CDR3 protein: CASSETGIRSYEQYF
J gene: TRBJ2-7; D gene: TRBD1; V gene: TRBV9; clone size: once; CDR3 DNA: TGTGCCAGCAGCGTAGGGACAGGGGGGTACCACGAGCAGTACTTC; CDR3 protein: CASSVGTGGYHEQYF
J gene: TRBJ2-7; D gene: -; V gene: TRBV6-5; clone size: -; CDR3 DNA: TGTGCCAGCAAAACGGAAGGGGGAGCCTACGAGCAGTACTTC; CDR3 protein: CASKTEGGAYEQYF
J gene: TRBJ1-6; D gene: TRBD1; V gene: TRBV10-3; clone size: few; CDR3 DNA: TGTGCCATCAGTGAGGGGACAGCTAATTCACCCCTCCACTTT; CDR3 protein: CAISEGTANSPLHF
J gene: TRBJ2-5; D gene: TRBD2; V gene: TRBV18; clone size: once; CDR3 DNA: TGTGCCAGCTCACCAAGGGAGGGTAGTAGAGAGACCCAGTACTTC; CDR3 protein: CASSPREGSRETQYF
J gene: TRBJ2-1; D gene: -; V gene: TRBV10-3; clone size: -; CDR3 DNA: TGTGCCATCAGTGAGGGCCGGGGAGTGTTCTTC; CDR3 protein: CAISEGRGVFF
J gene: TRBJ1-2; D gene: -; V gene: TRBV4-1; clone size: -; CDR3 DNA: TGCGCCAGCAGCCATCTCAGAGGTGGCTACACCTTC; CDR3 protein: CASSHLRGGYTF
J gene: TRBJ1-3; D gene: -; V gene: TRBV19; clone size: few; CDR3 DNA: TGTGCCAGTACCCTGACAGGCTCTGGAAACACCATATATTTT; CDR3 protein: CASTLTGSGNTIYF
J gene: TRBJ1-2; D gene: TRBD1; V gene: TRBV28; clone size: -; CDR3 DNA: TGTGCCAGCATACGAATGGCAGGGGGCTCCGATGGCTACACCTTC; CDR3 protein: CASIRMAGGSDGYTF
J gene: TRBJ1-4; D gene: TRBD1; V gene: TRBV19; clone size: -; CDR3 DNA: TGTGCCAGTAGTATACAACGGGACAGAACTAATGAAAAACTGTTTTTT; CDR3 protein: CASSIQRDRTNEKLFF
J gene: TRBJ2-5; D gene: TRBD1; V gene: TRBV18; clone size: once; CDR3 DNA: TGTGCCAGCTCACCGACCGGGACAGGGGGCCGGGGAGGAGAGACCCAGTACTTC; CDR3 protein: CASSPTGTGGRGGETQYF
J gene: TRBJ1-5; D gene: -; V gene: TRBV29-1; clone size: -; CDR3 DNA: TGCAGCGTTGGCGATCAGCCCCAGCATTTT; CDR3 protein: CSVGDQPQHF
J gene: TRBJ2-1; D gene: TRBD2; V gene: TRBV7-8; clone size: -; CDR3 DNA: TGTGCCAGCAGCTTAGCGCTAGCGGGGGGGCTCTATGAGCAGTTCTTC; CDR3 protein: CASSLALAGGLYEQFF
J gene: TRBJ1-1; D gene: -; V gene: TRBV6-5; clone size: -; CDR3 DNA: TGTGCCAGCAGGAGGAGCCAGAACACTGAAGCTTTCTTT; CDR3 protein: CASRRSQNTEAFF
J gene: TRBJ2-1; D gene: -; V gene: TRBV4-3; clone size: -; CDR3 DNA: TGCGCCAGCAGCCAAGAGCAGGACTACAATGAGCAGTTCTTC; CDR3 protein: CASSQEQDYNEQFF
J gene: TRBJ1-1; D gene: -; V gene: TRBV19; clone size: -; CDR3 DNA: TGTGCCAGTGGGCACCCGGGGGCTGAAGCTTTCTTT; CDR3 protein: CASGHPGAEAFF
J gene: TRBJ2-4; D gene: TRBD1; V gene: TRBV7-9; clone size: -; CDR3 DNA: TGTGCCAGCAAGGGGGCGACCCCAATAGCCAAAAACATTCAGTACTTC; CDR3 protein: CASKGATPIAKNIQYF
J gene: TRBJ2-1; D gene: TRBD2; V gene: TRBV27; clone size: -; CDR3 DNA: TGTGCCAGCAGTTTATCTCTAGCGGGGGGCCTCTCCTACAATGAGCAGTTCTTC; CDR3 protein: CASSLSLAGGLSYNEQFF
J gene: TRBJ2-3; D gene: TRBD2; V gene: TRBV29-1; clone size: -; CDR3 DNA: TGCAGCGCATCCGGGACTAGCGGGGTCCCAGATACGCAGTATTTT; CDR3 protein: CSASGTSGVPDTQYF
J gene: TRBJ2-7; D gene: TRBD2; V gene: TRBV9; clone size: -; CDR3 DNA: TGTGCCAGCAGCGCCCCAGCTAGCGGCTACGAGCAGTACTTC; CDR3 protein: CASSAPASGYEQYF
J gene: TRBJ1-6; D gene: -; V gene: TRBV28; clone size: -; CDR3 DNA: TGTGCCAGCAGTTCCATACAGGGCTTGGATTCACCCCTCCACTTT; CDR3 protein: CASSSIQGLDSPLHF
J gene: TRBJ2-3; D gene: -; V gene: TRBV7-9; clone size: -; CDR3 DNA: TGTGCCAGCAGCTTAGCAGGGGATGGCACAGATACGCAGTATTTT; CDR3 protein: CASSLAGDGTDTQYF
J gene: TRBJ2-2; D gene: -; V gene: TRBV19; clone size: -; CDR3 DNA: TGTGCCAGCGCGCCGGGACACATTACCGGGGAGCTGTTTTTT; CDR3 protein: CASAPGHITGELFF
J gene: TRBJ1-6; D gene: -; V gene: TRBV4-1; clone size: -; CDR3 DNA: TGCGCCAGCAGCCAAGGAATTTCGAGAGGCGGTTCACCCCTCCACTTT; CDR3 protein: CASSQGISRGGSPLHF
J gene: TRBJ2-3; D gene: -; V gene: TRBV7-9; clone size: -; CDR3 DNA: TGTGCCAGCAGCAGAGCAGATACGCAGTATTTT; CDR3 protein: CASSRADTQYF
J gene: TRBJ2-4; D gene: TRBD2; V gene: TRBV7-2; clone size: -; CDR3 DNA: TGTGCCAGCAGCTTAGATAGCGGGGGGGCCGTTGGCAAAAACATTCAGTACTTC; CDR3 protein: CASSLDSGGAVGKNIQYF
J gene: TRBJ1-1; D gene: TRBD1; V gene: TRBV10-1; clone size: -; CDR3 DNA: TGCGCCAGCAGGGGGACAGGGGCGATTAACACTGAAGCTTTCTTT; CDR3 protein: CASRGTGAINTEAFF
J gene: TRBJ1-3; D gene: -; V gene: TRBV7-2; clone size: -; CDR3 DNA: TGTGCCAGCAGCTTAGGTATCTCTGGAAACACCATATATTTT; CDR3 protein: CASSLGISGNTIYF
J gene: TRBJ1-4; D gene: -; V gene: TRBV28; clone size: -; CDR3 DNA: TGTGCCAGCAGCCCCTCTGGGGCTGAAAAACTGTTTTTT; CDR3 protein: CASSPSGAEKLFF
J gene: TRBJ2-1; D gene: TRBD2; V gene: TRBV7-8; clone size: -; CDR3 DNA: TGTGCCAGCAGCTCCAAATACGGCTGGCGGGGGGGCCAAAGGAGTGAGCAGTTCTTC; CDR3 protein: CASSSKYGWRGGQRSEQFF
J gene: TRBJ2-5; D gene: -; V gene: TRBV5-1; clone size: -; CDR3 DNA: TGCGCCAGCAGCTTGGAACAGGGCCAAGAGACCCAGTACTTC; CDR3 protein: CASSLEQGQETQYF
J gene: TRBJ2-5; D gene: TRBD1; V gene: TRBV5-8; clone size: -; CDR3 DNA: TGTGCCAGCAGTTATGGACAGGTTGAGACCCAGTACTTC; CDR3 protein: CASSYGQVETQYF
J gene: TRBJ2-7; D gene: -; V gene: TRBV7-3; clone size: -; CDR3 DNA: TGTGCCAGCAGCTTAACGTCGTGGAGCGAGCAGTACTTC; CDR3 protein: CASSLTSWSEQYF
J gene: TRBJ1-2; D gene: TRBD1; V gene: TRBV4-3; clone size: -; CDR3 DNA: TGCGCCAGCAGCCACGGGGGGGGGACAGGGTTCGGCTACACCTTC; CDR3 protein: CASSHGGGTGFGYTF
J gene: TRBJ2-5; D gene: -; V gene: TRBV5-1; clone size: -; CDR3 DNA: TGCGCCAGCAGCTTGGTTACGGGTCAGGGGGAGACCCAGTACTTC; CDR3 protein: CASSLVTGQGETQYF
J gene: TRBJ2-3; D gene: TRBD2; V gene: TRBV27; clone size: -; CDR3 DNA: TGTGCCAGCAGTCCCAGGGACTACACAGATACGCAGTATTTT; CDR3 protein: CASSPRDYTDTQYF
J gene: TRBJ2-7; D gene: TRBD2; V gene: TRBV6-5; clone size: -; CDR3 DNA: TGTGCCAGCAGTTACCTAGCGGGTCAATCCCCCTACGAGCAGTACTTC; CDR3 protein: CASSYLAGQSPYEQYF
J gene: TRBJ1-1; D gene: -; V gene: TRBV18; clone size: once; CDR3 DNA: TGTGCCAGCTCACCACGAGCGGTGAGTGCCACTGAAGCTTTCTTT; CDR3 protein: CASSPRAVSATEAFF
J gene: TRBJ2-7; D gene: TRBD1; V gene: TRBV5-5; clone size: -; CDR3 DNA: TGTGCCAGCAGCCAACGGGACAGGGATTACGAGCAGTACTTC; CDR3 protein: CASSQRDRDYEQYF
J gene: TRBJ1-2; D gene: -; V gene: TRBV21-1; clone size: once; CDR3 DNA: TGTGCCAGCAGCAAGCGGACAGCGACCCCCTCACCTCTTAACTATGGCTACACCTTC; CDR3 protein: CASSKRTATPSPLNYGYTF
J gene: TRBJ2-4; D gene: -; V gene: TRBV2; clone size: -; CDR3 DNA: TGTGCCAGCATGCTGGGACTAGCCAAAAACATTCAGTACTTC; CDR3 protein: CASMLGLAKNIQYF
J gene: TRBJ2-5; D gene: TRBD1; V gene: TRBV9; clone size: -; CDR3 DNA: TGTGCCAGCACACGACAGGGGTGGCCCCAAGAGACCCAGTACTTC; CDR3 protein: CASTRQGWPQETQYF
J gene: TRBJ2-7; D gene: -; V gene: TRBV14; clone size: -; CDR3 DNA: TGTGCCAGCAGCCAGGCCGGGACAACCGGGTTACTAGAGCCCTACGAGCAGTACTTC; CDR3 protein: CASSQAGTTGLLEPYEQYF
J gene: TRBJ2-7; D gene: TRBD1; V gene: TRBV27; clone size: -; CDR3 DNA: TGTGCCAGCAGTGTCGCGGGACAGGGGTTTATCCAGCAGTACTTC; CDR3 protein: CASSVAGQGFIQQYF
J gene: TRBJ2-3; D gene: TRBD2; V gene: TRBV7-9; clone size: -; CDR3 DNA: TGTGCCAGCAGCGACCTCTTAGCGGGGGGGACAAATACGCAGTATTTT; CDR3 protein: CASSDLLAGGTNTQYF
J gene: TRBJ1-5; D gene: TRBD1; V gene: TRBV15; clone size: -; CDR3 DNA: TGTGCCACCAGCGGGGACAGGGGACCTAATCAGCCCCAGCATTTT; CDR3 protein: CATSGDRGPNQPQHF
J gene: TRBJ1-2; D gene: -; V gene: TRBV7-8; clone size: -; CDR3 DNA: TGTGCCAGCAGCTTAACCGGGGGGACGGCCGGTGGCTACACCTTC; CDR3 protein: CASSLTGGTAGGYTF
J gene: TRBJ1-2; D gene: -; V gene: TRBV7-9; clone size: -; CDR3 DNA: TGTGCCAGCAGCCCGAAATACAGGGCGGATCTCTATGGCTACACCTTC; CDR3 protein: CASSPKYRADLYGYTF
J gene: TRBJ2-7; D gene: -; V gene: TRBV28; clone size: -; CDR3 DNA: TGTGCCAGCAGTTCCTATATCTACGAGCAGTACTTC; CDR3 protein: CASSSYIYEQYF